This T cell receptor beta chain is drawn from a study of lymphopenia after photon versus proton radiotherapy. Whole-study findings and limits: Only patients who died were analyzed for survival; proton advantage is unproven. Under photons, naive T cells and diversity fell while effector/memory populations rose. Oligoclonal CD8+ Temra expansion after nadir drove photon patients' diversity drop.

As to this clone: The antigen is not known.

Assay: immunoSEQ multiplex PCR; the TCRdb copy retains only in-frame clones and omits some. The sample lists fewer than 20,000 clones, 75% to 90% occurring once. The V gene's germline CDR1 is SNHLY and CDR2 FYNNEI. The CDR3 length is 15 residues. Trimming took off 5 bases at V and 6 bases at J, with 20 bases between the two ends. V gene TRBV2 combines with J gene TRBJ2-7; D ambiguous. The input for sequencing was peripheral blood, taken from a patient treated with proton-based radiotherapy. This TCR was recovered from a man in his 70s with pancreatic cancer. The CDR3 DNA reads TGTGCCAGCAGTCGCTCCGTGACCGGAGCTAGCGAGCAGTACTTC. Its translation: CASSRSVTGASEQYF.